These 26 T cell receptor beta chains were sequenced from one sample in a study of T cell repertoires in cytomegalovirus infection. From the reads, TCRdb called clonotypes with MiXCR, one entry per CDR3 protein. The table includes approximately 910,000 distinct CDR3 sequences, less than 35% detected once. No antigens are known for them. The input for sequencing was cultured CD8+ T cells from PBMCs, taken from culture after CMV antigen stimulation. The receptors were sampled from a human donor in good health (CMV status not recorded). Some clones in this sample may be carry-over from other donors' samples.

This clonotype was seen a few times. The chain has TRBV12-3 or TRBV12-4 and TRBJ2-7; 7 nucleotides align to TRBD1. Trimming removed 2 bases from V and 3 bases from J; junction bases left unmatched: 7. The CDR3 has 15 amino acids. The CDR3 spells CASSLLGQVIYEQYF. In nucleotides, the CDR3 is TGTGCCAGCAGTTTACTCGGACAGGTTATCTACGAGCAGTACTTC.

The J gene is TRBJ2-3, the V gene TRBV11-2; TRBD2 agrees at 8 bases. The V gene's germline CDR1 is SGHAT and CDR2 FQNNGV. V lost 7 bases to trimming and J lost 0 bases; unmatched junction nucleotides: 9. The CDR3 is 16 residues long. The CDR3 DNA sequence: TGTGCCAGCAACTCGGGGGGGTTGACTAGCACAGATACGCAGTATTTT. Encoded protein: CASNSGGLTSTDTQYF. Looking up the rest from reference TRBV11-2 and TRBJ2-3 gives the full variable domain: EAGVAQSPRYKIIEKRQSVAFWCNPISGHATLYWYQQILGQGPKLLIQFQNNGVVDDSQLPKDRFSAERLKGVDSTLKIQPAKLEDSAVYLCASNSGGLTSTDTQYFGPGTRLTVL.

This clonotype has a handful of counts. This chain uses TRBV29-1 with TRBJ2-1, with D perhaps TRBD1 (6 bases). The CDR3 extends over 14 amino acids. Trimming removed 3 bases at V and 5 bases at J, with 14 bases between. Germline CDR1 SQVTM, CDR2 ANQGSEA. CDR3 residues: CSVEGQGPDNEQFF. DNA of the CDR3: TGCAGCGTTGAGGGGCAGGGGCCAGACAATGAGCAGTTCTTC.

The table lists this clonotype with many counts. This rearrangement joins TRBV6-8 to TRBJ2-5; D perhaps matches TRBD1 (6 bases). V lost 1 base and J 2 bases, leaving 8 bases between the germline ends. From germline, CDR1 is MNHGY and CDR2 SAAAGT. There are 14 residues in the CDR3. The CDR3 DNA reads TGTGCCAGCAGTTACTACGGACAGCAAGAGACCCAGTACTTC. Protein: CASSYYGQQETQYF.

The CDR3 DNA follows: TGTGCCATCAGTGAGAAGGGGGCGACGACTGAAGCTTTCTTT. Its protein product is CAISEKGATTEAFF. This chain connects TRBV10-3 to TRBJ1-1; 7 nucleotides agree with TRBD1. This CDR3 comprises 14 residues. V lost 2 bases, J lost 5 bases, and 5 bases stayed unmatched. Germline lookup yields CDR1 ENHRY and CDR2 SYGVKD.

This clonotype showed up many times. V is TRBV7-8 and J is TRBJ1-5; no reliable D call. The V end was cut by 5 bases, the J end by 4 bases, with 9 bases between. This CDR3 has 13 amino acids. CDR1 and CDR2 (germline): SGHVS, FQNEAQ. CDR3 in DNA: TGTGCCAGCAGCCCCGAAGTAAATCAGCCCCAGCATTTT. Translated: CASSPEVNQPQHF.

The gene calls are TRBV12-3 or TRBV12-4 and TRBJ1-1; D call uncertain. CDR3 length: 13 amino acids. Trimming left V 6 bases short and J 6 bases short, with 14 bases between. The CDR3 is CASSLVAIAEAFF. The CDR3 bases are TGTGCCAGCAGCCTCGTGGCAATCGCTGAAGCTTTCTTT.

This CDR3 reads CASSFLDRREEPQHF. CDR3 DNA: TGTGCCAGTAGTTTCCTGGACAGACGGGAGGAGCCCCAGCATTTT. The chain uses TRBV19 and TRBJ1-5; D is perhaps TRBD1 (6 bases). V was trimmed by 5 bases and J by 8 bases, leaving 19 bases between them. Germline CDR1 and CDR2: LNHDA and SQIVND (reference sequence). The CDR3 totals 15 residues.

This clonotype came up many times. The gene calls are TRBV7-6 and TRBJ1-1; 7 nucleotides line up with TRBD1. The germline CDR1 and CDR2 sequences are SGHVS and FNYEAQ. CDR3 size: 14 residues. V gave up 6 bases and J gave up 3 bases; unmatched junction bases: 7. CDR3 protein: CASRPSDRDTEAFF. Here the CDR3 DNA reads TGTGCCAGCAGACCGTCCGACAGGGACACTGAAGCTTTCTTT.

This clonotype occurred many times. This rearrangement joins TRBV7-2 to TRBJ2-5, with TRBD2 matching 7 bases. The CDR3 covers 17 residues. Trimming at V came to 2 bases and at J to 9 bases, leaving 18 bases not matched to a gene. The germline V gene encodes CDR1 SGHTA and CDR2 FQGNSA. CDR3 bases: TGTGCCAGCAGCTTACCCCATCGACTAGCCCCGGAGAGGGCCCAGTACTTC. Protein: CASSLPHRLAPERAQYF.

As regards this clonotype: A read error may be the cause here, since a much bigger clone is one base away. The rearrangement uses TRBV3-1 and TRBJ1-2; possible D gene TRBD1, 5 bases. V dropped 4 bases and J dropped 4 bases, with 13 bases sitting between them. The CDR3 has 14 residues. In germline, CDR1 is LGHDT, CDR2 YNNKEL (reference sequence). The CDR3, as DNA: TGTGCCAGCAGCCCGGGACCGGGGAGCTATGGCTACACCTTC. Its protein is CASSPGPGSYGYTF.

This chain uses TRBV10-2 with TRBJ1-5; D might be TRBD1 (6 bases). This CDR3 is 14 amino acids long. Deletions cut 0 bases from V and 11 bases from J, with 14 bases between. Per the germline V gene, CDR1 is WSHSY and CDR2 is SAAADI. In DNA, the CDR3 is TGCGCCAGCAGTGAGTCGCAGGGGAGTCCGGCCCAGCATTTT. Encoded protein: CASSESQGSPAQHF.

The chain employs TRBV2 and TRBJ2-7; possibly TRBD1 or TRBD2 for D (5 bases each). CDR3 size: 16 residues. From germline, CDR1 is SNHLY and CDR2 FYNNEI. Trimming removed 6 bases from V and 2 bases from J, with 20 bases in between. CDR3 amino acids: CASRDLRGDRAYEQYF. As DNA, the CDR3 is TGTGCCAGCAGAGACCTCCGGGGCGACCGGGCCTACGAGCAGTACTTC.

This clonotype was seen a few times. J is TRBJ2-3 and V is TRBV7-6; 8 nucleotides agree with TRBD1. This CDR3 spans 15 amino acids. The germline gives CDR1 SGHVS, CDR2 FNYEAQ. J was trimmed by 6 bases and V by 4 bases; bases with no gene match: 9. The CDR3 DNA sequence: TGTGCCAGCAGCTCGGGACAGGCAGGCCCCGATACGCAGTATTTT. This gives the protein CASSSGQAGPDTQYF.

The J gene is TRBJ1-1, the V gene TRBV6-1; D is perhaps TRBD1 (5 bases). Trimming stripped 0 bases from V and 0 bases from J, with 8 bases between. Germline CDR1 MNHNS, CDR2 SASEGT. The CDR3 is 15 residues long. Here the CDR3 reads CASSEARQMNTEAFF. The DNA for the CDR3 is TGTGCCAGCAGTGAAGCTAGACAGATGAACACTGAAGCTTTCTTT.

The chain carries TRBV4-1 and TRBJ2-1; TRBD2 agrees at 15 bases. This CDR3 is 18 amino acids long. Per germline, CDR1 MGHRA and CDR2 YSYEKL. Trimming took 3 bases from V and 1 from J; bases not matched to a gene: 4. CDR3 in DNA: TGCGCCAGCAGCCACCCCGGACTAGCGGGGGGGTCCTACAATGAGCAGTTCTTC. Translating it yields CASSHPGLAGGSYNEQFF.

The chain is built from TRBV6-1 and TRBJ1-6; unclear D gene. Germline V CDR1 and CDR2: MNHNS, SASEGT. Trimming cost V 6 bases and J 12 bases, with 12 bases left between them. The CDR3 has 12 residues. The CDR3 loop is CASSPGSGPLHF. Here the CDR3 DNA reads TGTGCCAGCAGCCCGGGCTCAGGACCCCTCCACTTT.

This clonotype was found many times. The CDR3 reads CASSLVLRAEAFF. The CDR3 nucleotides are TGTGCCAGCAGCTTAGTGTTAAGGGCTGAAGCTTTCTTT. The chain combines TRBV7-2 with TRBJ1-1; D remains unclear. From germline, CDR1 is SGHTA and CDR2 FQGNSA. The CDR3 has 13 amino acids. Trimming took off 1 base at V and 6 bases at J, with 9 bases between the two ends. Filled out from reference TRBV7-2 and TRBJ1-1, the complete variable domain reads GAGVSQSPSNKVTEKGKDVELRCDPISGHTALYWYRQSLGQGLEFLIYFQGNSAPDKSGLPSDRFSAERTGGSVSTLTIQRTQQEDSAVYLCASSLVLRAEAFFGQGTRLTVV.

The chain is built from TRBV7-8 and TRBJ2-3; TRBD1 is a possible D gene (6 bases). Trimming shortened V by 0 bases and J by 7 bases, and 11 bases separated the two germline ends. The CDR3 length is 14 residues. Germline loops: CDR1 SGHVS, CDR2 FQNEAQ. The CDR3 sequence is CASSLALQGNTQYF. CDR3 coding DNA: TGTGCCAGCAGCTTAGCTTTACAGGGAAATACGCAGTATTTT. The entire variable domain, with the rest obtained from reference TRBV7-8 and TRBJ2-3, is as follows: GAGVSQSPRYKVAKRGQDVALRCDPISGHVSLFWYQQALGQGPEFLTYFQNEAQLDKSGLPSDRFFAERPEGSVSTLKIQRTQQEDSAVYLCASSLALQGNTQYFGPGTRLTVL.

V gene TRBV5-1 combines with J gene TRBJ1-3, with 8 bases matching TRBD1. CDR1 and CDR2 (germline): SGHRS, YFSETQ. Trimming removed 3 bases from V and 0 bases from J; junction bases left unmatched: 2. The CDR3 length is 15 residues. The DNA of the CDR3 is TGCGCCAGCAGCTCCGGGACAGGCTCTGGAAACACCATATATTTT. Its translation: CASSSGTGSGNTIYF.

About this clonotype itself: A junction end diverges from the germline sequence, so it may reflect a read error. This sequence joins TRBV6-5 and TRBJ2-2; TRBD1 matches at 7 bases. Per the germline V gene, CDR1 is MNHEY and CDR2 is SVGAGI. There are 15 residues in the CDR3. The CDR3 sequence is CVSSYSQGETGELFF. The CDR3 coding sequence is TGTGTCAGCAGTTATTCCCAGGGGGAGACCGGGGAGCTGTTTTTT.

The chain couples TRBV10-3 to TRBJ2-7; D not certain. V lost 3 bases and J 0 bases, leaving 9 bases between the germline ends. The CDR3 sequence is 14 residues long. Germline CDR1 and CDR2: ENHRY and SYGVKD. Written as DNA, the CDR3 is TGTGCCATCAGTGATGGAAGGAGCTCCTACGAGCAGTACGTC. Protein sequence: CAISDGRSSYEQYV.

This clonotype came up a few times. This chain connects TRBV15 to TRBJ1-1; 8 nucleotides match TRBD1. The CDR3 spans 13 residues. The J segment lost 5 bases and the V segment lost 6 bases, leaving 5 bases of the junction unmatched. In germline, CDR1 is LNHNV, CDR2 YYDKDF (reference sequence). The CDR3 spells CATRRHRGTEAFF. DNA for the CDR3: TGTGCCACCAGGCGTCACAGGGGGACTGAAGCTTTCTTT.

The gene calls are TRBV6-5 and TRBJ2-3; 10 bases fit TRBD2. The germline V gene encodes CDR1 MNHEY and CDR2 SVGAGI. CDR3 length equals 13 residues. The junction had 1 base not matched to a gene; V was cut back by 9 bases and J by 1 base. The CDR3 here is CASGLAGTDTQYF. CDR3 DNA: TGTGCCAGTGGACTAGCGGGCACAGATACGCAGTATTTT.

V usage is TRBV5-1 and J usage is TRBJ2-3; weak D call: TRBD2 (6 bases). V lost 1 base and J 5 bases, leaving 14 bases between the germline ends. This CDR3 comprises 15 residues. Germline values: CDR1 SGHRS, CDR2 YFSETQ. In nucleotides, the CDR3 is TGCGCCAGCAGCTTGATGGCGCGGGGTGGAGATACGCAGTATTTT. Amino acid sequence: CASSLMARGGDTQYF.

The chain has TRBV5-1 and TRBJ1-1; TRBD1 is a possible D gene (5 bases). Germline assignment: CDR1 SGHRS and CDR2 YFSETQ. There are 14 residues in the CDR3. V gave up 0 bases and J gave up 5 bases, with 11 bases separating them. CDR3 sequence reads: CASSLVGQRTEAFF. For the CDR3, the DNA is TGCGCCAGCAGCTTGGTGGGGCAGAGGACTGAAGCTTTCTTT.